This is a list of T cell receptor beta chains from one sample in a study of T-cell reconstitution after alpha-beta-depleted transplantation in children. Via MiXCR, TCRdb re-called the PCR reads, giving one row per CDR3 protein. The sample lists around 370,000 distinct CDR3 sequences, about a tenth seen once, with more than 2% in the top ten. The source was PBMCs from the stem cell graft donor, collected from the stem cell graft. The receptors were sampled from a human donor who donated a stem cell graft to a child with acute lymphoblastic leukemia. The CDR3 runs from the conserved cysteine through the conserved F or W. A D gene is named only where the DNA matches it firmly. Clone size is stated in some rows and not others, as once, few, many or a class when expanded.

.,TRBJ2-2,.,TRBV28,CASSLPDFTGELFF,TGTGCCAGCAGTTTACCAGACTTCACCGGGGAGCTGTTTTTT
.,TRBJ2-1,.,TRBV30,CAWSLGGEQFF,TGTGCCTGGAGTCTTGGGGGTGAGCAGTTCTTC
.,TRBJ2-7,TRBD1,TRBV11-3,CASSTGTASEQYF,TGTGCCAGCAGCACAGGGACAGCCTCAGAGCAGTACTTC
.,TRBJ1-2,.,TRBV7-2,CASSRSTGGYGYTF,TGTGCCAGCAGCAGATCAACCGGGGGCTATGGCTACACCTTC
few,TRBJ2-1,TRBD2,TRBV28,CASSLFGREDHYNEQFF,TGTGCCAGCAGTTTGTTCGGGCGGGAGGACCACTACAATGAGCAGTTCTTC
few,TRBJ2-1,TRBD1,TRBV12-3/TRBV12-4,CASSLAMVSGQGQFF,TGTGCCAGCAGTTTAGCTATGGTCTCGGGACAGGGGCAGTTCTTC
many,TRBJ2-1,.,TRBV4-1,CASSQDPQRPKYNEQFF,TGCGCCAGCAGCCAAGATCCGCAGCGGCCAAAGTACAATGAGCAGTTCTTC
.,TRBJ2-5,.,TRBV29-1,CSARRGKETQYF,TGCAGCGCGCGGAGGGGGAAAGAGACCCAGTACTTC
.,TRBJ2-7,.,TRBV4-2,CASSQEQTASYEQYF,TGTGCCAGCAGCCAAGAACAGACCGCATCCTACGAGCAGTACTTC
many,TRBJ1-5,.,TRBV18,CASSSGNQPQHF,TGTGCCAGCTCGTCCGGTAATCAGCCCCAGCATTTT
.,TRBJ2-7,.,TRBV20-1,CSGHEVAVGSEQYF,TGCAGTGGCCACGAGGTAGCGGTTGGTTCTGAGCAGTACTTC
.,TRBJ2-3,.,TRBV7-2,CASSLGVGGLGEDTQYF,TGTGCCAGCAGCTTAGGGGTGGGGGGCCTAGGTGAAGATACGCAGTATTTT
few,TRBJ2-1,TRBD1,TRBV6-1,CASTRGRDRAGEQFF,TGTGCCAGCACCCGAGGCAGGGACAGGGCCGGTGAGCAGTTCTTC
few,TRBJ2-1,TRBD2,TRBV3-1,CASSHKRDWPNNEQFF,TGTGCCAGCAGCCATAAGCGGGACTGGCCTAACAATGAGCAGTTCTTC
many,TRBJ2-7,TRBD1,TRBV28,CASSSQGALGEQYF,TGTGCCAGCAGTTCCCAGGGGGCTCTGGGTGAGCAGTACTTC
.,TRBJ2-5,TRBD2,TRBV7-2,CASRPSSGSGQETQYF,TGTGCCAGCAGGCCTTCTAGCGGGAGTGGCCAAGAGACCCAGTACTTC
few,TRBJ2-1,TRBD2,TRBV7-6,CASSLGTGTSGPNEQFF,TGTGCCAGCAGCCTCGGTACCGGGACTAGCGGACCGAATGAGCAGTTCTTC
.,TRBJ2-7,TRBD1,TRBV25-1,CASSEGGQGAYQWYEQYF,TGTGCCAGCAGTGAAGGGGGGCAGGGGGCGTATCAGTGGTACGAGCAGTACTTC
.,TRBJ2-1,.,TRBV4-2,CASSPPSSELNEQFF,TGTGCCAGCAGCCCCCCTAGCTCCGAGCTGAATGAGCAGTTCTTC
.,TRBJ2-1,TRBD2,TRBV2,CASSGGLADNEQFF,TGTGCCAGCAGCGGCGGACTAGCGGACAATGAGCAGTTCTTC
.,TRBJ1-6,.,TRBV12-3/TRBV12-4,CASSPGPGGSPLHF,TGTGCCAGCAGTCCGGGACCAGGAGGATCACCCCTCCACTTT
few,TRBJ1-6,.,TRBV28,CASSLPLNSPLHF,TGTGCCAGCAGTTTACCCTTAAATTCACCCCTCCACTTT
many,TRBJ2-5,.,TRBV20-1,CSARDPQQETQYF,TGCAGTGCTAGAGATCCCCAACAAGAGACCCAGTACTTC
.,TRBJ1-1,.,TRBV14,CASSQDHTEAFF,TGTGCCAGCAGCCAAGACCACACTGAAGCTTTCTTT
.,TRBJ1-3,.,TRBV5-1,CASSLDLPGMDSGNTIYF,TGCGCCAGCAGCTTGGATTTACCGGGGATGGATTCTGGAAACACCATATATTTT
.,TRBJ2-7,TRBD2,TRBV11-2,CASSIGLAGGEQYF,TGTGCCAGCAGCATCGGACTAGCGGGAGGCGAGCAGTACTTC
few,TRBJ2-1,TRBD2,TRBV10-3,CAITPGLAGSEQFF,TGTGCCATAACTCCGGGACTAGCGGGATCTGAGCAGTTCTTC
few,TRBJ2-1,TRBD2,TRBV7-2,CASSRETSAYNEQFF,TGTGCCAGCAGCCGAGAGACTAGCGCATACAATGAGCAGTTCTTC
few,TRBJ2-3,TRBD2,TRBV4-3,CASSQASGYTDTQYF,TGCGCCAGCAGCCAGGCTAGCGGATACACAGATACGCAGTATTTT
many,TRBJ2-3,.,TRBV7-6,CASSSRTDTQYF,TGTGCCAGCAGCTCACGCACAGATACGCAGTATTTT
.,TRBJ2-1,.,TRBV4-2,CASSQEDPDEQFF,TGTGCCAGCAGCCAAGAAGATCCCGATGAGCAGTTCTTC
few,TRBJ2-1,.,TRBV18,CASSPPASQQFF,TGTGCCAGCTCACCCCCGGCTAGTCAGCAGTTCTTC
.,TRBJ1-1,.,TRBV4-1,CASSREGHLNTEAFF,TGCGCCAGCAGCCGAGAGGGACATTTGAACACTGAAGCTTTCTTT
.,TRBJ2-1,TRBD1,TRBV5-1,CASSSDRGFNEQFF,TGCGCCAGCAGCTCGGACAGGGGGTTCAATGAGCAGTTCTTC
.,TRBJ2-7,.,TRBV4-1,CASSQDGGAAQYF,TGCGCCAGCAGCCAAGACGGTGGGGCCGCGCAGTACTTC
few,TRBJ2-6,.,TRBV20-1,CSASALEDSGANVLTF,TGCAGTGCTAGTGCCCTGGAAGACTCTGGGGCCAACGTCCTGACTTTC
.,TRBJ2-3,.,TRBV10-3,CAISESPDSITDTQYF,TGTGCCATCAGTGAGTCCCCTGACAGTATCACAGATACGCAGTATTTT
few,TRBJ1-2,.,TRBV29-1,CSVETVTNYGYTF,TGCAGCGTTGAGACAGTGACTAACTATGGCTACACCTTC
many,TRBJ2-1,TRBD2,TRBV12-3/TRBV12-4,CASSAGTSGPSSYNEQFF,TGTGCCAGCAGTGCCGGGACTAGCGGCCCGAGCTCCTACAATGAGCAGTTCTTC
.,TRBJ2-7,.,TRBV4-2,CASSHPSGTLYEQYF,TGTGCCAGCAGCCACCCCTCCGGGACTCTATACGAGCAGTACTTC
few,TRBJ1-6,.,TRBV20-1,CSATGRQNSPLHF,TGCAGTGCTACCGGACGCCAGAATTCACCCCTCCACTTT